Shown below are 20 T cell receptor beta chains from a single sample sequenced in a study of cytomegalovirus exposure and HLA in healthy donors. A multiplex PCR was run with 60 Vbeta primers and 13 Jbeta primers. The repertoire was sequenced with immunoSEQ multiplex PCR; TCRdb's copy has only in-frame clones and lacks some. There are 150,000 to 200,000 clones in the sample; roughly 87% occur only once, and over 1.5% lies in the top ten. The specimen was PBMCs. These receptors all come from a man in his fifties in good health and CMV-seronegative.

The rearrangement joins TRBV6-1 to TRBJ2-7, with 9 bases aligning to TRBD2. The CDR3 sequence is 16 residues long. Germline CDR1 MNHNS, CDR2 SASEGT. The ends lost 2 bases at V and 2 bases at J; junction bases unmatched: 7. In DNA form, the CDR3 reads TGTGCCAGCAGTGAAATTATGACTAGCGGAGCCTACGAGCAGTACTTC. Translation gives CASSEIMTSGAYEQYF.

The chain has TRBV7-8 and TRBJ2-7; D may be TRBD1 (6 bases). Trimming cost V 3 bases and J 3 bases, with 18 bases left between them. CDR3 size: 16 residues. Germline V lookup: CDR1 SGHVS, CDR2 FQNEAQ. The CDR3 coding sequence is TGTGCCAGCAGCTTCCTCTATCGGACAGCCAACTACGAGCAGTACTTC. As protein: CASSFLYRTANYEQYF.

This clone was picked up a small number of times. This chain links TRBV6-4 with TRBJ2-1; a possible D gene is TRBD2 (6 bases). Germline V gene data show CDR1 as MRHNA and CDR2 as SNTAGT. This CDR3 is 14 amino acids long. The V and J ends lost 6 bases and 6 bases respectively, with 15 bases between them. CDR3 sequence: CASSVERVSNEQFF. In DNA form, the CDR3 reads TGTGCCAGCAGCGTCGAGCGGGTTTCCAATGAGCAGTTCTTC.

J is TRBJ2-1 and V is TRBV2, with 8 bases identical to TRBD2. V trimming: 6 bases; J trimming: 5 bases; junction bases outside the gene matches: 12. CDR3 length: 16 amino acids. Germline V lookup: CDR1 SNHLY, CDR2 FYNNEI. The CDR3, as DNA: TGTGCCAGCAGGAGGCAAGCGGGGGAATATAACAATGAGCAGTTCTTC. Translating it yields CASRRQAGEYNNEQFF.

The chain couples TRBV6-1 to TRBJ1-1, with 9 nucleotides matching TRBD1. Germline trimming cut 6 bases from V and 1 base from J; bases unmatched to any gene: 3. This CDR3 comprises 14 residues. CDR1 and CDR2 (germline): MNHNS, SASEGT. CDR3 DNA: TGTGCCAGCAGATGGACAGGGGCGAACACTGAAGCTTTCTTT. Translation gives CASRWTGANTEAFF.

This sequence joins TRBV15 and TRBJ1-4, with 8 positions matching TRBD1. V lost 3 bases, J lost 5 bases, and 5 bases stayed unmatched. The CDR3 has 15 amino acids. Germline assignment: CDR1 LNHNV and CDR2 YYDKDF (reference sequence). The CDR3 here is CATSRDRAPNEKLFF. CDR3 nucleotide sequence: TGTGCCACCAGCAGGGACAGGGCCCCAAATGAAAAACTGTTTTTT.

V is TRBV6-6 and J is TRBJ1-1; TRBD1 is a possible D gene (5 bases). V gave up 7 bases and J gave up 11 bases, with 14 bases separating them. The CDR3 has 11 amino acids. Per the germline V gene, CDR1 is MNHNY and CDR2 is SVGAGI (reference sequence). The CDR3 DNA sequence: TGTGCCAGCACCCAACGGGGGGAGGCTTTCTTT. Residues: CASTQRGEAFF.

The rearrangement uses TRBV15 and TRBJ2-1, with D possibly TRBD2 on 6 matching bases. The CDR3 sequence is 19 residues long. CDR1 and CDR2 from the germline V gene are LNHNV and YYDKDF (reference sequence). V gave up 0 bases and J gave up 0 bases, with 18 bases separating them. Here the CDR3 reads CATSRDLGSSDSSYNEQFF. The CDR3 DNA follows: TGTGCCACCAGCAGAGATCTGGGGTCTAGCGACAGCTCCTACAATGAGCAGTTCTTC. The complete variable domain, with remaining parts taken from reference TRBV15 and TRBJ2-1, reads DAMVIQNPRYQVTQFGKPVTLSCSQTLNHNVMYWYQQKSSQAPKLLFHYYDKDFNNEADTPDNFQSRRPNTSFCFLDIRSPGLGDTAMYLCATSRDLGSSDSSYNEQFFGPGTRLTVL.

The chain joins TRBV7-2 to TRBJ2-3, with 7 bases aligning to TRBD2. This CDR3 region has 13 residues. Germline values: CDR1 SGHTA, CDR2 FQGNSA. The ends lost 5 bases at V and 8 bases at J; junction bases unmatched: 7. This chain's CDR3 is CASSQYGEGTQYF. The CDR3 coding sequence is TGTGCCAGCAGCCAGTACGGGGAGGGTACGCAGTATTTT.

The rearrangement joins TRBV19 to TRBJ1-4, with D tentatively TRBD1 (6 bases). CDR1 is LNHDA and CDR2 is SQIVND in the germline V gene (reference sequence). V was clipped by 5 bases and J by 8 bases, with 15 bases between them. This CDR3 comprises 14 residues. CDR3 sequence reads: CASSLHRVGEKLFF. The CDR3 nucleotides are TGTGCCAGTAGTCTACACAGGGTAGGAGAAAAACTGTTTTTT.

CDR3 amino acids: CASSSRDRDQPQHF. CDR3 sequence (DNA): TGTGCCAGCAGCTCCCGGGACAGGGATCAGCCCCAGCATTTT. The gene calls are TRBV7-9 and TRBJ1-5; 9 positions match TRBD1. The CDR3 spans 14 residues. V dropped 4 bases and J dropped 5; count of bases not matched to a gene: 3. CDR1 is SEHNR, CDR2 FQNEAQ, per germline (reference sequence).

This chain uses TRBV6-1 with TRBJ2-3; no definite D call. The CDR3 is made up of 14 amino acids. Germline assignment: CDR1 MNHNS and CDR2 SASEGT. The V end was cut by 3 bases, the J end by 1 base, with 8 bases between. CDR3 sequence: CASSDGLRTDTQYF. CDR3 DNA: TGTGCCAGCAGTGATGGGCTCCGCACAGATACGCAGTATTTT.

This sequence joins TRBV4-1 and TRBJ2-1; 13 positions match TRBD2. Germline CDR1 and CDR2: MGHRA and YSYEKL. Germline trimming cut 0 bases from V and 8 bases from J; bases unmatched to any gene: 4. This CDR3 contains 16 residues. CDR3: CASSQEGLAGIYEQFF. CDR3 nucleotide sequence: TGCGCCAGCAGCCAAGAGGGACTAGCGGGGATCTATGAGCAGTTCTTC.

In nucleotides, the CDR3 is TGCGCCAGCAGCCAAGGGGGCCACTTAAACCAAGAGACCCAGTACTTC. Residues: CASSQGGHLNQETQYF. This chain links TRBV4-3 with TRBJ2-5, with D possibly TRBD1 on 5 matching bases. The CDR3 loop spans 16 amino acids. The V end was cut by 1 base, the J end by 0 bases, with 12 bases between. Germline V lookup: CDR1 LGHNA, CDR2 YSLEER.

The chain carries TRBV19 and TRBJ1-4; 7 bases line up with TRBD1. The CDR3 covers 14 residues. Germline V lookup: CDR1 LNHDA, CDR2 SQIVND (reference sequence). V lost 5 bases to trimming and J lost 4 bases; unmatched junction nucleotides: 4. CDR3 DNA sequence: TGTGCCAGTAGTTCCAGGGGGAATAATGAAAAACTGTTTTTT. This sequence encodes CASSSRGNNEKLFF.

This clone was seen only once. The V gene is TRBV7-3, the J gene TRBJ2-3, with TRBD2 matching over 10 bases. CDR1 and CDR2 (germline): SGHTA, FQGTGA. The CDR3 has 15 amino acids. V trimming: 3 bases; J trimming: 6 bases; junction bases outside the gene matches: 6. The CDR3 DNA reads as TGTGCCAGCAGCTTTCATCTAGCGGGAGTTGATACGCAGTATTTT. It specifies CASSFHLAGVDTQYF.

V is TRBV5-6 and J is TRBJ2-5; D is possibly TRBD1 (6 bases). Germline CDR1 is SGHDT and CDR2 is YYEEEE. V gave up 3 bases and J gave up 4 bases, with 19 bases separating them. CDR3 length: 16 amino acids. As DNA, the CDR3 is TGTGCCAGCAGCTCCACCGGAGGAAGGGGGTCAGAGACCCAGTACTTC. Translated: CASSSTGGRGSETQYF. The variable domain in full, with the rest retrieved from reference TRBV5-6 and TRBJ2-5, is DAGVTQSPTHLIKTRGQQVTLRCSPKSGHDTVSWYQQALGQGPQFIFQYYEEEERQRGNFPDRFSGHQFPNYSSELNVNALLLGDSALYLCASSSTGGRGSETQYFGPGTRLLVL.

The chain carries TRBV4-3 and TRBJ2-5, with D tentatively TRBD1 (5 bases). Germline loops: CDR1 LGHNA, CDR2 YSLEER. V dropped 2 bases and J dropped 2 bases, with 9 bases sitting between them. CDR3 length: 14 amino acids. The CDR3 loop is CASSQWTNQETQYF. The CDR3 DNA follows: TGCGCCAGCAGCCAATGGACAAATCAAGAGACCCAGTACTTC.

The rearrangement uses TRBV19 and TRBJ1-6; tentative D call: TRBD1 (6 bases). Between the trimmed V and J ends, which lost 3 bases and 6 bases, there was a span of 9 bases. CDR3 length: 14 residues. Germline CDR1 LNHDA, CDR2 SQIVND (reference sequence). Here the CDR3 reads CASSIYRANSPLHF. In DNA form, the CDR3 reads TGTGCCAGTAGTATTTACAGGGCTAATTCACCCCTCCACTTT.

The chain couples TRBV7-3 to TRBJ2-3, with 9 bases identical to TRBD1. V shed 2 bases, J shed 3 bases, and the junction held 15 bases outside the gene matches. From germline, CDR1 is SGHTA and CDR2 FQGTGA. The CDR3 consists of 19 residues. CDR3 bases: TGTGCCAGCAGCTTAGTGGTTGCACCAAAACAGGGGGCAACAGATACGCAGTATTTT. It codes for CASSLVVAPKQGATDTQYF.